The clone carrying this T cell receptor beta chain was picked up a small number of times. The antigen remains unidentified. CDR3 length: 17 residues. The V and J ends lost 3 bases and 0 bases respectively, with 15 bases between them. The germline gives CDR1 MGHDK, CDR2 SYGVNS. The data derive from a study of T-cell reconstitution after alpha-beta-depleted transplantation in children. The study, taken as a whole, reports: Newly produced T cells mostly accounted for T-cell counts and diversity one year post-transplant.

A TCRbeta library incorporating unique molecular identifiers was prepared. TCRdb re-called the PCR reads with MiXCR, one entry per CDR3 protein. The sample contains some 300,000 distinct CDR3 sequences, less than 9.5% of which appear only once. The source was peripheral blood, collected 360 days after TCRalphabeta/CD19-depleted stem cell transplant. The source is a female patient between 2 and 15 years old who had a stem cell transplant for Fanconi anemia, so the T cells may come from the graft donor. The chain joins TRBV25-1 to TRBJ1-3; D is possibly TRBD1 (5 bases). The CDR3 spells CASSDFSGTSSGNTIYF. The CDR3 DNA sequence: TGTGCCAGCAGTGATTTTTCCGGGACCAGCTCTGGAAACACCATATATTTT.